This T cell receptor beta chain comes out of a study of blood T cell repertoires in COVID-19. About the study: Italy, Spain and the United States were the sources of the convalescent and acute COVID-19 samples.

Seattle patients were enrolled while actively infected and followed longitudinally. Methods used by the authors: Amplification from reference gene primers served as the basis for estimated nucleated cell counts. Libraries were prepared by immunoSEQ multiplex PCR; TCRdb keeps only in-frame clonotypes and omits some of them. D and trimming come from the DNA, and the V and J calls and clone size come from that table. The table has about 230,000 clones, approximately 84% seen once; the top ten hold roughly 12%. This clonotype was sampled from a man between 50 and 59 years old with COVID-19, enrolled during active disease. Sample: peripheral blood.

DNA of the CDR3: TGTGCCAGCAGTCGCAACGGACAGGGGGGAGAGTACTTC. Amino acid sequence: CASSRNGQGGEYF. J is TRBJ2-4 and V is TRBV27, with 10 bases aligning to TRBD1. Germline V CDR1 and CDR2: MNHEY, SMNVEV (reference sequence). The CDR3 has 13 residues. V shed 5 bases, J shed 14 bases, and the junction held 9 bases outside the gene matches.